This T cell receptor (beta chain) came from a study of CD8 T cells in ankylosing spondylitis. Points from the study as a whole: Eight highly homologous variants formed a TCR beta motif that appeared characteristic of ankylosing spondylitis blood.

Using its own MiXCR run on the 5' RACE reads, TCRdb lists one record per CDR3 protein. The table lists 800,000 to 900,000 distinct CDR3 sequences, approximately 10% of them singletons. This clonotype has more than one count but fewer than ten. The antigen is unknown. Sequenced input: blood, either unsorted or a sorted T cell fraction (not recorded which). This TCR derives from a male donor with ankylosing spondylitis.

This chain's CDR3 is CSVNILNYGYTF. The CDR3 DNA is TGCAGCGTAAACATTCTGAACTATGGCTACACCTTC. The chain employs TRBV29-1 and TRBJ1-2; D unclear. The germline V and J ends were trimmed by 6 bases and 2 bases, with 10 bases remaining between them. The germline V gene has CDR1 SQVTM and CDR2 ANQGSEA. The CDR3 is 12 amino acids.